Below are 5 T cell receptor beta chains sequenced from a single sample in a study of blood T cells in healthy people across ages. The use of a sample-barcoded 5' primer and a J-beta primer mix characterized a second PCR of about 7 to 12 cycles. A single record per CDR3 protein comes from TCRdb applying MiXCR to the 5' RACE reads. The top ten clones hold roughly 9% of a sample with over 700,000 distinct CDR3 sequences, 20% to 30% of them seen once. These data were also filed under a second study, of T cells of mothers and their children.

Specimen: blood. The receptor source for this set is a boy between 10 and 17 years old in good health.

This clonotype has only a few counts. This chain links TRBV29-1 with TRBJ2-5; possibly TRBD2 for D (6 bases). The germline CDR1 and CDR2 sequences are SQVTM and ANQGSEA. The CDR3 totals 13 residues. The CDR3 region is CNAGINRGETQYF. The CDR3 region has the DNA TGCAACGCGGGAATAAATAGGGGAGAGACCCAGTACTTC.

Concerning this clonotype itself: Compared with germline, one end of the junction differs, possibly owing to a read error. The chain has TRBV11-2 and TRBJ2-6; a possible D gene is TRBD1 (5 bases). The CDR3 is 14 amino acids. CDR1 is SGHAT and CDR2 is FQNNGV in the germline V gene. CDR3 in amino acids: CASSLTAGANALTF. In nucleotides, the CDR3 is TGTGCCAGCAGCTTGACCGCTGGGGCCAACGCCCTGACTTTC.

The table lists this clonotype with a few counts. CDR3 DNA sequence: TGTGCCAGCAGCCAAGAACCACCTTCACCCCTCCACTTT. It translates to CASSQEPPSPLHF. The chain couples TRBV14 to TRBJ1-6; no definite D call. V was shortened by 0 bases and J by 9 bases, with 6 bases between the two germline ends. Germline assignment: CDR1 SGHDN and CDR2 FVKESK. The CDR3 has 13 amino acids.

This clonotype occurred a few times. V and J are TRBV29-1 and TRBJ2-7; 11 nucleotides agree with TRBD1. Per germline, CDR1 SQVTM and CDR2 ANQGSEA. The CDR3 contains 15 residues. Trimming at V came to 4 bases and at J to 5 bases, leaving 10 bases not matched to a gene. The CDR3 bases are TGCAGCGTTGTCCGTCCGGGACAGGGGGTCGACGAGCAGTACTTC. It specifies CSVVRPGQGVDEQYF.

The rearrangement uses TRBV11-2 and TRBJ1-5, with D perhaps TRBD1 (6 bases). Germline CDR1 SGHAT, CDR2 FQNNGV. V gave up 6 bases and J gave up 7 bases, with 13 bases separating them. This CDR3 spans 13 amino acids. This CDR3 reads CASSQTGPQPQHF. CDR3 bases: TGTGCCAGCAGTCAGACAGGTCCACAGCCCCAGCATTTT.